This T cell receptor (beta chain) was recovered during a study of cytomegalovirus exposure and HLA in healthy donors. The PCR used 60 Vbeta and 13 Jbeta primers. TCRdb's table, derived via immunoSEQ multiplex PCR, lists solely in-frame clones and lacks some. Here the sample spans 100,000 to 150,000 clones, 17% being singletons. CDR3 size: 19 residues. The trim removed 3 bases at V and 1 base at J, leaving 9 bases unmatched. Looked up from germline, CDR1 is MGHRA and CDR2 is YSYEKL. The sequence derives from a female donor in good health and CMV-seropositive. The chain couples TRBV4-1 to TRBJ1-4, with 12 positions matching TRBD1. Sequenced material: PBMCs. CDR3 DNA sequence: TGCGCCAGCAGCCAGATACGGGACAGGGGGCTAAGAACTAATGAAAAACTGTTTTTT. This translates into CASSQIRDRGLRTNEKLFF.